This T cell receptor beta chain appears in the sequencing data of a study of T cell responses to AZD1222 COVID-19 vaccine (dated by TCRdb to about 2021). Notes on the research overall: TCR sequencing covered fewer than 250 trial participants: around 210 given two doses of AZD1222 and approximately 26 given two doses of MenACWY control vaccine. Trial participants were enrolled by age into 18-55, 56-69 and 70-plus year subgroups, with around 150, 28 and 57 TCR-sequenced participants respectively.

Broader findings and caveats from the paper: Conclusions about previously exposed vaccinees were limited because only a handful of AZD1222 recipients were SARS-CoV-2 seropositive at baseline. Vaccine-associated CD4 TCRs spanned the whole spike protein, with dominant responses in regions 160-218 and 743-854. After two AZD1222 doses, spike-specific TCR breadth and depth were significantly higher than at day 0 and than in MenACWY recipients. In the small 56-69-year group, the increase in depth fell short of significance, most likely because of low power. Most participants were white British and females outnumbered males, and the authors suggested that clonal diversity may have been underestimated. Because no day 14 peak-response samples were available, the repertoires could be characterized only after the peak T cell response. Nearly half of unique spike-specific TCRs reportedly recognized epitopes outside regions mutated in the B.1.351 and B.1.1.7 variants.

Concerning this clone: No cognate antigen has been identified for it. No base qualities exist here, and no much larger clone lies one base off it.

Reading the label with the study, this specimen's time point is: about 28 days (+/-7) after the second vaccine dose. This specimen's treatment or condition label, per the study, means: meningococcal conjugate vaccine given as trial control. The vaccinee samples were drawn from two UK trials, COV001 and COV002, one of which was a single-blind randomized controlled phase 2/3 trial testing AZD1222 (ChAdOx1 nCoV-19) in healthy adults. Trial participant PBMC samples were collected at day 0 and day 28 after the second dose for TCRbeta chain sequencing. The CDR3 regions of human TCRbeta chains were subjected to immunosequencing. The authors processed their data as follows. Repertoire TCRs were checked for matches against a reference library of SARS-CoV-2-specific TCRs that had been generated using the MIRA antigen-specificity platform. Breadth was defined as the fraction of unique TCRs that were SARS-CoV-2-associated. Depth was defined as the fraction of total T cells that were SARS-CoV-2-associated. Using the MIRA data, every spike-specific TCR was mapped to the spike region that the TCR reacted to and assigned to either a CD4 or a CD8 class. Log10-transformed breadth and depth values were compared by one-way ANOVA with Sidak's multiple comparisons tests. TCRdb re-hosts the immuneACCESS table, in-frame sequences only. Its copies lack some clones; in the studies checked, an unresolved V gene accounts for under half of them, and the cause for the rest is not known. V, J and clone size reflect that table, while D and trimming were determined from the DNA. This sample has approximately 150,000 clones in its table, and about nine tenths of those were observed once. The ten largest clones take up 3.5% to 5.5% of the sample.

Ends trimmed: V by 2 bases, J by 3 bases; bases unmatched to a gene: 5. Reading the germline V gene gives CDR1 MGHRA and CDR2 YSYEKL. The CDR3, from cysteine to phenylalanine, totals 15 residues. Only CDR3 DNA remains: 45 bases, in frame from the first base. The source is an adult who received the MenACWY meningococcal vaccine as a control. Source: peripheral blood, taken 28 days after the second dose of the MenACWY control vaccine. The rearranged segments are TRBV4-1 and TRBJ2-7, and TRBD1 aligns with 9 junction nucleotides. Here is the DNA: TGCGCCAGCAGCCAACCTCGACAGGGGGTCTACGAGCAGTACTTC. Its translation reads: CASSQPRQGVYEQYF.